What follows is one T cell receptor beta chain and its context. This entry comes from a study of blood T cell repertoires in COVID-19. This table comes from immunoSEQ multiplex PCR, and its TCRdb copy is limited to in-frame clones, with some not included. The sample consists of more than 300,000 clones, approximately 90% of them appearing once. This CDR3 contains 16 residues. J gave up 4 bases and V 4 bases, and 7 bases lay outside the gene matches. The germline V gene encodes CDR1 KGHDR and CDR2 SFDVKD. The sequenced material came from PBMCs or T cells enriched from blood (not recorded which). J is TRBJ2-5 and V is TRBV24-1; 11 bases align to TRBD1. This sequence originates from a man aged 25 to 40 who had recovered from COVID-19. For the CDR3, the DNA is TGTGCCACCAGTGACCCCGGGACAGGGGGACTAGAGACCCAGTACTTC. It specifies CATSDPGTGGLETQYF.